This T cell receptor (beta chain) is drawn from a study of glioma-infiltrating T cells. Amplification of TCR alpha and beta CDR3 regions from RNA used iRepertoire nested multiplex PCR. Input was roughly 100-450 ng of tissue mRNA or PBMC total RNA. Using its own MiXCR run on the multiplex PCR reads, TCRdb lists one record per CDR3 protein. Found here are some 1,800 distinct CDR3 sequences, less than 35% of them singletons; the top ten hold 30% to 45%. The length of the CDR3 is 12 residues. V gave up 5 bases and J gave up 8 bases, with 12 bases separating them. General study points: Above-expected tissue-blood divergence occurred in all gliomas, most in low-grade ones. Very few CDR3 sequences were shared between tissue and blood.

The table lists this clonotype with a few counts. The antigen is not known. Sequenced: glioma tissue, nonneoplastic brain tissue, or PBMCs (not recorded which). The chain links TRBV12-3 or TRBV12-4 to TRBJ1-2; D not certain. The receptor was derived from a human donor with low-grade glioma or glioblastoma, undergoing nonglioma brain surgery, or in good health (not recorded which). The CDR3 loop is CASSPTVFGYTF. The CDR3 bases are TGTGCCAGCAGTCCCACAGTGTTCGGCTACACCTTC.